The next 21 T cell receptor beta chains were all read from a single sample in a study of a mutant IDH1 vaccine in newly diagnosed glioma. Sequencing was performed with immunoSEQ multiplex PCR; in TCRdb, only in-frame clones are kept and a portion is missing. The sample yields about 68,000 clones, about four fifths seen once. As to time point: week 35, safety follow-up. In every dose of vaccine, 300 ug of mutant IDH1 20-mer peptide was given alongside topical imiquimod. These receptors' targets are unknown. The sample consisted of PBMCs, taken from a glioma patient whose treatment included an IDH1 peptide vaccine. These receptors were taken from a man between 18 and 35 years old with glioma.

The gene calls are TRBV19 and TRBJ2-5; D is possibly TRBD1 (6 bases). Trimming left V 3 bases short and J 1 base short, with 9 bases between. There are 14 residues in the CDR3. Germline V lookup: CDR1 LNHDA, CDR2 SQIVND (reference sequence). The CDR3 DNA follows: TGTGCCAGTAGTATCAAAGGGGGCCAAGAGACCCAGTACTTC. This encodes CASSIKGGQETQYF.

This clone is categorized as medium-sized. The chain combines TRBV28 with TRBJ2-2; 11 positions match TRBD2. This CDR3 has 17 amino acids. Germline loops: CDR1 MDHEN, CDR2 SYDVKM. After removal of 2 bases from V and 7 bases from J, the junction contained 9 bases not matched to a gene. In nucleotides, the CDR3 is TGTGCCAGCAGTTTAGAACTAGCGGGAGCCCCGGGCGGGGAGCTGTTTTTT. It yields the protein CASSLELAGAPGGELFF.

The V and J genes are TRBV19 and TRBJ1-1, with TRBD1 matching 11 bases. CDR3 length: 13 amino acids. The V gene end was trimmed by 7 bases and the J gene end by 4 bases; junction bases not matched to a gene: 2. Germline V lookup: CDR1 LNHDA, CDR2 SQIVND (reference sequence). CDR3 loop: CASTGQGATEAFF. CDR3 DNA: TGTGCCAGTACCGGACAGGGGGCCACTGAAGCTTTCTTT.

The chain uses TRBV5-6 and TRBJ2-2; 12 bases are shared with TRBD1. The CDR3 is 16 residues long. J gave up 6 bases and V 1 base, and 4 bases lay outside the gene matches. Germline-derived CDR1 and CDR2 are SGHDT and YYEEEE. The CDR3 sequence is CASSLYGTGGPGELFF. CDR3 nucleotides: TGTGCCAGCAGCTTGTATGGGACAGGGGGCCCCGGGGAGCTGTTTTTT.

The CDR3 DNA sequence: TGTGCCAGTACCCTTCAGGGACTAGCGAGCTCCTACAATGAGCAGTTCTTC. Protein: CASTLQGLASSYNEQFF. The V gene is TRBV28, the J gene TRBJ2-1, with TRBD2 matching over 10 bases. The CDR3 totals 17 residues. V was clipped by 9 bases and J by 0 bases; unmatched bases: 11. The germline CDR1 and CDR2 sequences are MDHEN and SYDVKM.

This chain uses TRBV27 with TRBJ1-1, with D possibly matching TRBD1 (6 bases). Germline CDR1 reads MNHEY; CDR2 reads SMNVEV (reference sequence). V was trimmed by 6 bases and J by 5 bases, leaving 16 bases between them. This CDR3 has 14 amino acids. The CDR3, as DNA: TGTGCCAGCAGCCTGAAGGGGGGATGGACTGAAGCTTTCTTT. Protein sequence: CASSLKGGWTEAFF.

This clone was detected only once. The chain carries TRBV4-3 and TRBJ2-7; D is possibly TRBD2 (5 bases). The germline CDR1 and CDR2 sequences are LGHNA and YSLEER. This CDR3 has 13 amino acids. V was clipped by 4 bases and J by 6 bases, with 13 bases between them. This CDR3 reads CASSPGVAGEQYF. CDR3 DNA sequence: TGCGCCAGCAGCCCCGGTGTGGCGGGCGAGCAGTACTTC.

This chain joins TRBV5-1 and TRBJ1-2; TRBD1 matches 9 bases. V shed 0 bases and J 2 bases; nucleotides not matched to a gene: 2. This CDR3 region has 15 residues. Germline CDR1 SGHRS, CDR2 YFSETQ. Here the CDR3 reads CASSLGDRVNYGYTF. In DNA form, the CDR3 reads TGCGCCAGCAGCTTGGGGGACAGGGTAAACTATGGCTACACCTTC. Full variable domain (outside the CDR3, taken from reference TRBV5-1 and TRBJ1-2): KAGVTQTPRYLIKTRGQQVTLSCSPISGHRSVSWYQQTPGQGLQFLFEYFSETQRNKGNFPGRFSGRQFSNSRSEMNVSTLELGDSALYLCASSLGDRVNYGYTFGSGTRLTVV.

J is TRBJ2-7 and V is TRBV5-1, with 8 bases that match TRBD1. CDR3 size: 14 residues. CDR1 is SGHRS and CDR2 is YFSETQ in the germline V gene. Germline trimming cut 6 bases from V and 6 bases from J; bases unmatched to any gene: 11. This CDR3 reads CASTPLQGAGEQYF. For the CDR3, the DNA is TGCGCCAGCACCCCACTCCAGGGGGCTGGCGAGCAGTACTTC.

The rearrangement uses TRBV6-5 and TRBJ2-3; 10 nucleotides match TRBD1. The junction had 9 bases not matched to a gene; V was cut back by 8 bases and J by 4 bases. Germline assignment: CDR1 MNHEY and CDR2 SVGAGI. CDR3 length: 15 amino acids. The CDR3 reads CASLRDRGSSDTQYF. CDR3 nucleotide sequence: TGTGCCAGCCTTCGGGACAGGGGATCATCAGATACGCAGTATTTT.

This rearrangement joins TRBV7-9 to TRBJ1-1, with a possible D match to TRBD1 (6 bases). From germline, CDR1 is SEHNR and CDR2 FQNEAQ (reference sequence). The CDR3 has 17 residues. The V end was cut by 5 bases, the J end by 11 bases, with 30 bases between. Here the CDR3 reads CASSPHRIRGVLARAFF. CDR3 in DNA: TGTGCCAGCAGCCCCCACCGTATAAGGGGGGTGCTGGCCCGGGCTTTCTTT.

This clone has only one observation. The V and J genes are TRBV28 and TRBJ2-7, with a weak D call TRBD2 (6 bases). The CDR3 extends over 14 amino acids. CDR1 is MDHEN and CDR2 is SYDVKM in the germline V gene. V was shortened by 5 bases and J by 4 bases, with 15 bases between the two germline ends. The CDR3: CASSLRGGLYEQYF. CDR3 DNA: TGTGCCAGCAGTCTTCGGGGAGGACTGTACGAGCAGTACTTC.

In DNA, the CDR3 is TGTGCCAGCGGCACGGATCCTAACTATGGCTACACCTTC. It translates to CASGTDPNYGYTF. V and J are TRBV6-1 and TRBJ1-2; D gene uncertain. The length of the CDR3 is 13 residues. Germline CDR1 is MNHNS and CDR2 is SASEGT. Trimming removed 8 bases at V and 0 bases at J, with 10 bases between.

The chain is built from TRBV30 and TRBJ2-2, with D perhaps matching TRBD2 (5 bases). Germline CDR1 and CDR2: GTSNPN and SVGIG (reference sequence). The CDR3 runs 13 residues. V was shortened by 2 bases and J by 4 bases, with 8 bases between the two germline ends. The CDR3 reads CAWSRGSTGELFF. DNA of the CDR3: TGTGCCTGGAGTAGAGGGTCCACCGGGGAGCTGTTTTTT. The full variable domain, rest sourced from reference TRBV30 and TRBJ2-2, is SQTIHQWPATLVQPVGSPLSLECTVEGTSNPNLYWYRQAAGRGLQLLFYSVGIGQISSEVPQNLSASRPQDRQFILSSKKLLLSDSGFYLCAWSRGSTGELFFGEGSRLTVL.

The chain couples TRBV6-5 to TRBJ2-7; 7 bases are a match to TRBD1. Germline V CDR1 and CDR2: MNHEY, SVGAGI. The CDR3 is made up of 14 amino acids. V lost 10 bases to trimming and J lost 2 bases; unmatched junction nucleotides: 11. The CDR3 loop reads CATATGVPPYEQYF. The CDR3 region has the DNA TGTGCCACCGCTACAGGGGTTCCCCCCTACGAGCAGTACTTC.

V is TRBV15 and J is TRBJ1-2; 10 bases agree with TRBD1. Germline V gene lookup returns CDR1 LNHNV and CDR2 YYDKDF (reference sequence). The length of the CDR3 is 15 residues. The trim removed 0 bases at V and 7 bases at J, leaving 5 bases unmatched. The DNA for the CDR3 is TGTGCCACCAGCAGAGAGGGACAGGGGTTTCCTGGCTACACCTTC. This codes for CATSREGQGFPGYTF.

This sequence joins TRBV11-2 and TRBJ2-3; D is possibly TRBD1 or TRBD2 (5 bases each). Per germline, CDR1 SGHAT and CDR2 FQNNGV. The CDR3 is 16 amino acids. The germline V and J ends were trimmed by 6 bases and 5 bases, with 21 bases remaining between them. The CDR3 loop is CASRRPGTTTRDTQYF. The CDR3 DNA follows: TGTGCCAGCAGGCGACCCGGGACCACCACAAGAGATACGCAGTATTTT.

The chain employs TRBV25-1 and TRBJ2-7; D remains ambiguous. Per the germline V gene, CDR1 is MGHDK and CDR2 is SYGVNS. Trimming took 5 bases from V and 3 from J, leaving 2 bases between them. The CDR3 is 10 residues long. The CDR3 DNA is TGTGCCAGCAGTCACTACGAGCAGTACTTC. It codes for CASSHYEQYF.

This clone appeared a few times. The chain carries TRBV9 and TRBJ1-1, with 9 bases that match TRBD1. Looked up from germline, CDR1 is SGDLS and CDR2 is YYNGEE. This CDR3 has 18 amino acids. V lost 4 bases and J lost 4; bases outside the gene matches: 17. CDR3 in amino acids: CASSLGDREIPLGTEAFF. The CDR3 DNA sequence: TGTGCCAGCAGCCTAGGGGACAGGGAGATTCCCCTGGGCACTGAAGCTTTCTTT.

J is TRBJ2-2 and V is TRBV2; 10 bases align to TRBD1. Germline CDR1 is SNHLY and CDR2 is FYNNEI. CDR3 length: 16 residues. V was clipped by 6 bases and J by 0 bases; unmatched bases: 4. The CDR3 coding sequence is TGTGCCAGCAGCAAGACAGGGGGCACGAACACCGGGGAGCTGTTTTTT. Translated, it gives CASSKTGGTNTGELFF.

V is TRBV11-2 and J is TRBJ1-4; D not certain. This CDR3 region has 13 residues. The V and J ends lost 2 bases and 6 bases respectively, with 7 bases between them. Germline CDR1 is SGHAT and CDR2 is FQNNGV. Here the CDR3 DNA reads TGTGCCAGCAGCTTACGGGTAGATGAAAAACTGTTTTTT. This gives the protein CASSLRVDEKLFF.